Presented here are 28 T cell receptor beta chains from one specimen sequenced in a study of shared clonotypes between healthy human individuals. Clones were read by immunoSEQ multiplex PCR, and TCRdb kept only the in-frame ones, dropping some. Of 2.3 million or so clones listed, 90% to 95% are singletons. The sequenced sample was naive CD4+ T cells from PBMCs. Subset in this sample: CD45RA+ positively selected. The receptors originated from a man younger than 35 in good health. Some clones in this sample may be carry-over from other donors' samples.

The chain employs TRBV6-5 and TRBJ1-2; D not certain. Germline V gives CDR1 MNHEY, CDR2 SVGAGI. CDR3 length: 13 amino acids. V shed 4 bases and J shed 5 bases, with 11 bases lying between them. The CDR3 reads CASSSGTDYGYTF. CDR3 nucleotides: TGTGCCAGCAGTTCGGGAACAGATTATGGCTACACCTTC.

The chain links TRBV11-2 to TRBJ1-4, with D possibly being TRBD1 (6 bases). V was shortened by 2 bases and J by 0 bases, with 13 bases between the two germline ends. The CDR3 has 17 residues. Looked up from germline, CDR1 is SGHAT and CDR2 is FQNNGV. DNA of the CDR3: TGTGCCAGCAGCTTAAGAGGAACAGGGTCAACTAATGAAAAACTGTTTTTT. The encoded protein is CASSLRGTGSTNEKLFF.

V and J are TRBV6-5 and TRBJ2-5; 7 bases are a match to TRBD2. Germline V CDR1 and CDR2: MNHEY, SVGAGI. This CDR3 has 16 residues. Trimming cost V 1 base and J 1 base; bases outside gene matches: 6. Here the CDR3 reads CASSYLSSGLQETQYF. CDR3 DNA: TGTGCCAGCAGTTACTTGTCTAGCGGACTCCAAGAGACCCAGTACTTC.

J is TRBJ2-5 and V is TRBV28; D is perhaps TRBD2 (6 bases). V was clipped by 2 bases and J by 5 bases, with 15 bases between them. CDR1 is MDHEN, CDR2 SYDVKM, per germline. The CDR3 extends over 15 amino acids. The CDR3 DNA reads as TGTGCCAGCAGTTTAAGGGGTTCTAGCGCTGAGACCCAGTACTTC. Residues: CASSLRGSSAETQYF.

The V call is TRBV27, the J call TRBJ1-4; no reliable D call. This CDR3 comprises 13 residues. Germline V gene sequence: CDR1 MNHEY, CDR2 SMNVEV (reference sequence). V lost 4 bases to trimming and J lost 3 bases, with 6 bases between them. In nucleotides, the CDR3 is TGTGCCAGCAGTTCTCGCCCTAATGAAAAACTGTTTTTT. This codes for CASSSRPNEKLFF.

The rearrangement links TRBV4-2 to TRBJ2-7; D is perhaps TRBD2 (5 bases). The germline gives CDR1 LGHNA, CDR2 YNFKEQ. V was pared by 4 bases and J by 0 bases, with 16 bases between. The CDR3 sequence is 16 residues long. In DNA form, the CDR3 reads TGTGCCAGCAGCCGGACCGACGGGGAAGGCTCCTACGAGCAGTACTTC. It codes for CASSRTDGEGSYEQYF.

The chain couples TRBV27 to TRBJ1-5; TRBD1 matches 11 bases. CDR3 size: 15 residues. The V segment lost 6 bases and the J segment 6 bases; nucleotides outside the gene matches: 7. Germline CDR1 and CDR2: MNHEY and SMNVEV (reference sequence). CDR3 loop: CASRDGQGASQPQHF. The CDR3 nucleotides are TGTGCCAGCAGGGACGGACAGGGGGCTAGTCAGCCCCAGCATTTT.

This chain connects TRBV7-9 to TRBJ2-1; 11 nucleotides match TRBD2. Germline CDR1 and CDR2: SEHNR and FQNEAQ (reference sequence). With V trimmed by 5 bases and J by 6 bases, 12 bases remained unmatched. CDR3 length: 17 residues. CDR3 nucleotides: TGTGCCAGCAGCCGGACTAGCGGGTCCCCTGTGGGCAATGAGCAGTTCTTC. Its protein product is CASSRTSGSPVGNEQFF.

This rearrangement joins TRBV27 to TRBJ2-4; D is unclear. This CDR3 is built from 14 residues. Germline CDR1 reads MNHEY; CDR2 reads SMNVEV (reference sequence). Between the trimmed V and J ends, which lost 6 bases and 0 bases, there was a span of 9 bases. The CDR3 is CASSDRSAKNIQYF. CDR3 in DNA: TGTGCCAGCAGCGATAGATCAGCCAAAAACATTCAGTACTTC.

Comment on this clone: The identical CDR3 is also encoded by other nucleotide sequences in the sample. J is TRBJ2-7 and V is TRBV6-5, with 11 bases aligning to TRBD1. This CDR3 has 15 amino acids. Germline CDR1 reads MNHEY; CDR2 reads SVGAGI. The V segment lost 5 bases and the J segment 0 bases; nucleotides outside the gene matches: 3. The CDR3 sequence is CASSPGTGGSYEQYF. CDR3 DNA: TGTGCCAGCAGTCCCGGGACAGGGGGCTCCTACGAGCAGTACTTC.

The chain's CDR3 is CASSEDRTYEQYF. CDR3 DNA sequence: TGTGCCAGCAGTGAGGACCGCACCTACGAGCAGTACTTC. The V and J genes are TRBV28 and TRBJ2-7; D is ambiguous. The CDR3 totals 13 residues. Trimming took off 5 bases at V and 2 bases at J, with 10 bases between the two ends. Germline CDR1 and CDR2: MDHEN and SYDVKM.

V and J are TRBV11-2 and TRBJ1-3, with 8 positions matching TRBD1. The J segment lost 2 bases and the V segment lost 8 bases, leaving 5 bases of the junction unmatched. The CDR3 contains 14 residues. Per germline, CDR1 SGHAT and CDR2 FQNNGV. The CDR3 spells CASGWTGTGNTIYF. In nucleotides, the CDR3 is TGTGCCAGCGGTTGGACAGGGACTGGAAACACCATATATTTT.

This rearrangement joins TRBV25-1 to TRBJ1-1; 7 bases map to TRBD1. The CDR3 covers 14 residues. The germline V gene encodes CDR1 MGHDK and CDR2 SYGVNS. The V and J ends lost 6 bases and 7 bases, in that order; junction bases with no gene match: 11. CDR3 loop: CASRGQASPVEAFF. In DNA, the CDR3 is TGTGCCAGCAGAGGACAGGCCTCTCCCGTTGAAGCTTTCTTT.

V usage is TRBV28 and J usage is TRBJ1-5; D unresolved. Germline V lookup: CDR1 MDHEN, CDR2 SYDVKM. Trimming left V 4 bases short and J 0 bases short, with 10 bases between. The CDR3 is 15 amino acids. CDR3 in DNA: TGTGCCAGCAGTTACAGCGCTTATAGCAATCAGCCCCAGCATTTT. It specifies CASSYSAYSNQPQHF.

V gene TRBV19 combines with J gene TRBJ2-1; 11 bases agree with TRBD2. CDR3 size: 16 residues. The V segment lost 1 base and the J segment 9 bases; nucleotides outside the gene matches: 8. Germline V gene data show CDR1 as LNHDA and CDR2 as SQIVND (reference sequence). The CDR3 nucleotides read TGTGCCAGTAGTATAGGGAGTAGCGGGAGGGCCTTTGAGCAGTTCTTC. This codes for CASSIGSSGRAFEQFF.

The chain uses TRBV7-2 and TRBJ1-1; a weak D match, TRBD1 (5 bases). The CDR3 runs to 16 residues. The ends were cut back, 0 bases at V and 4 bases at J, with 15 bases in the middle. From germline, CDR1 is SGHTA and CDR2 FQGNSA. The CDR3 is CASSLAHGQGGTEAFF. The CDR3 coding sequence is TGTGCCAGCAGCTTAGCGCATGGTCAGGGAGGCACTGAAGCTTTCTTT.

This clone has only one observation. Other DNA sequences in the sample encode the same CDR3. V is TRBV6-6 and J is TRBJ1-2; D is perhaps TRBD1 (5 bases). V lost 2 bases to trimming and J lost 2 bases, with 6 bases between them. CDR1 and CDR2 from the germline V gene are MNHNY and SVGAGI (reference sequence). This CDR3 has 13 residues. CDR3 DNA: TGTGCCAGCAGTTACGACAGAAACTATGGCTACACCTTC. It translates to CASSYDRNYGYTF.

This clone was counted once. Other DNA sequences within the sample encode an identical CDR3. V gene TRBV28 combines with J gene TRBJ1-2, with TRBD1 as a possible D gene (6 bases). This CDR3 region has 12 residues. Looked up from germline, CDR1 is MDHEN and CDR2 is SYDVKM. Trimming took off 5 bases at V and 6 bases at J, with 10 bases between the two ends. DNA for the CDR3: TGTGCCAGCAGTGGAGGGGGAGATGGCTACACCTTC. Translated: CASSGGGDGYTF.

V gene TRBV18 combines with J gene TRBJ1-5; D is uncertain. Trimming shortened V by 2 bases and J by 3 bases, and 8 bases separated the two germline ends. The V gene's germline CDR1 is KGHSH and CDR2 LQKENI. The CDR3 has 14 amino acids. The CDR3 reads CASSPSTNNQPQHF. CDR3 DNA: TGTGCCAGCTCACCATCCACCAACAATCAGCCCCAGCATTTT.

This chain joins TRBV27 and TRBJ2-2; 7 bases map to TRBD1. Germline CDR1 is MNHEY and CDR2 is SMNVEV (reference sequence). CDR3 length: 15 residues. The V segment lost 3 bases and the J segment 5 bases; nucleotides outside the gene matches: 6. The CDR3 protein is CASSFGQVGTGELFF. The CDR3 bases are TGTGCCAGCAGTTTTGGACAGGTTGGGACCGGGGAGCTGTTTTTT.

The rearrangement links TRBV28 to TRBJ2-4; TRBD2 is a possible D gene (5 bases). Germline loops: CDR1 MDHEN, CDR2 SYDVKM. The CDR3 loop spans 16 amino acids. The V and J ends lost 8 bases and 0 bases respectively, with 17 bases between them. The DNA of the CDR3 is TGTGCCAGCGGCTGGGCCGGGGATCGAGCCAAAAACATTCAGTACTTC. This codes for CASGWAGDRAKNIQYF.

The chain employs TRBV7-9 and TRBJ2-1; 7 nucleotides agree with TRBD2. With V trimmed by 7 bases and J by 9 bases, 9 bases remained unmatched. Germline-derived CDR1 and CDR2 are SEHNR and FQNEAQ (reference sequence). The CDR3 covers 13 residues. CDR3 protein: CASNPGTMLEQFF. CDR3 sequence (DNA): TGTGCCAGCAACCCCGGGACTATGCTTGAGCAGTTCTTC.

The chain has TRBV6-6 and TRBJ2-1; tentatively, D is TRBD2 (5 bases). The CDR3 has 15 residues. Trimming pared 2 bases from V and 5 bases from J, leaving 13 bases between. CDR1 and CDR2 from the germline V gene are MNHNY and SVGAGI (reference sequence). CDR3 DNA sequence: TGTGCCAGCAGTTACCCTGGGAACGGGAACAATGAGCAGTTCTTC. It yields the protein CASSYPGNGNNEQFF.

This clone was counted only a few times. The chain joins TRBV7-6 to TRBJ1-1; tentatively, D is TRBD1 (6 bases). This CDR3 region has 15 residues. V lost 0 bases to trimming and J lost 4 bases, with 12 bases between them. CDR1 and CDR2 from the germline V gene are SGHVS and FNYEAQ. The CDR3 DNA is TGTGCCAGCAGCTTAGCGCGGGGGCTGGGCACTGAAGCTTTCTTT. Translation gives CASSLARGLGTEAFF.

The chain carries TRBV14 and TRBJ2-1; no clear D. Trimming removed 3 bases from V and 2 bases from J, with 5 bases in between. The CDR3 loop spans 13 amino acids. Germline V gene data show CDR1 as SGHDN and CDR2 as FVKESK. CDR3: CASSQDPYNEQFF. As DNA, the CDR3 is TGTGCCAGCAGCCAGGATCCCTACAATGAGCAGTTCTTC.

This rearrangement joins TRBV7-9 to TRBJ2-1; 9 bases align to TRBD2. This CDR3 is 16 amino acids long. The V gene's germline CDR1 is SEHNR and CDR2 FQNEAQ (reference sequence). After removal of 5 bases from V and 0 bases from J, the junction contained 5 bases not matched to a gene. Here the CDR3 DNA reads TGTGCCAGCAGCCTACTTAGCGGGAGCTCCTACAATGAGCAGTTCTTC. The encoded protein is CASSLLSGSSYNEQFF.

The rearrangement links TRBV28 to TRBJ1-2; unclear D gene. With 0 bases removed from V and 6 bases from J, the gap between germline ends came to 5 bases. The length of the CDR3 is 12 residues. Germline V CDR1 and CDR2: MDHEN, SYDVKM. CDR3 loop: CASSLWGNGYTF. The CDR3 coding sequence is TGTGCCAGCAGTTTATGGGGTAATGGCTACACCTTC.

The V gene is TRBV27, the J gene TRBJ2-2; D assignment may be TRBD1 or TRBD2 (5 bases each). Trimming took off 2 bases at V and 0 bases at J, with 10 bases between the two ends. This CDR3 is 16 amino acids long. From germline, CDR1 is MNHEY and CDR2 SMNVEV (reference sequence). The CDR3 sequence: CASSLGTFANTGELFF. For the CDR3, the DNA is TGTGCCAGCAGTTTAGGGACCTTCGCGAACACCGGGGAGCTGTTTTTT.